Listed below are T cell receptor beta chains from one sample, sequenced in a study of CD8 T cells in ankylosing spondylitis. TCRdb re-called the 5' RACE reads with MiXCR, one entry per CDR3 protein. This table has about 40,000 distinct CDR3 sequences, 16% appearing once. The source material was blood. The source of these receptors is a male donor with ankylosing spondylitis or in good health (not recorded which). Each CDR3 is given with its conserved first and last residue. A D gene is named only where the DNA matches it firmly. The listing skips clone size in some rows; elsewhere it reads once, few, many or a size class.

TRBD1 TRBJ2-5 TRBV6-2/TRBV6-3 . TGTGCCAGCAGCCAAGACAGGGGAGAGACCCAGTACTTC CASSQDRGETQYF
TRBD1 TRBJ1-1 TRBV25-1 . TGTGCCAGCAGTGCGAATGCAGGGGGCACCGGCACTGAAGCTTTCTTT CASSANAGGTGTEAFF
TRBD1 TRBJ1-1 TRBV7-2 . TGTGCCAGCAGCCAATGGGGTGCAGGGGGCACTGAAGCTTTCTTT CASSQWGAGGTEAFF
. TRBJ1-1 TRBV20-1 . TGCAGTGCTAGAGAGTCCCTGCGAGGAGCTTTCTTT CSARESLRGAFF
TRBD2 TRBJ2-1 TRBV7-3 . TGTGCCAGCAGCCCCAGCGGGGGACGACACAATGAGCAGTTCTTC CASSPSGGRHNEQFF
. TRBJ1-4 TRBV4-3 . TGCGCCAGCAGCCAAGGAATAACAGATAATGAAAAACTGTTTTTT CASSQGITDNEKLFF
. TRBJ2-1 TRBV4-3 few TGCGCCAGCAGCCGCGGGGGCGGGAGCTACAATGAGCAGTTCTTC CASSRGGGSYNEQFF
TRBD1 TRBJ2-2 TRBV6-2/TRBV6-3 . TGTGCCAGCAGTTATGGTTGGGACAGGGGGACCGGGGAGCTGTTTTTT CASSYGWDRGTGELFF
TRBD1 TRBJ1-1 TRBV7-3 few TGTGCCAGCAGCCCGGACAGGGACCGAAGAGCTTTCTTT CASSPDRDRRAFF
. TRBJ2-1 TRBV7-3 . TGTGCCAGCAGCTTAATAGAAGGTGAGCAGTTCTTC CASSLIEGEQFF
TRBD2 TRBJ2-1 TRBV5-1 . TGCGCCAGCAGTTCTACCACTATCCTCCTAGCGGGAGGGGATGAGCAGTTCTTC CASSSTTILLAGGDEQFF
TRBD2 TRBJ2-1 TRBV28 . TGTGCCAGCGGCCGTGGGGCGGGAGGTAAAAATGAGCAGTTCTTC CASGRGAGGKNEQFF
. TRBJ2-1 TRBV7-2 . TGTGCCAGCAGCCCCCAGTCTAGCAACAATGAGCAGTTCTTC CASSPQSSNNEQFF
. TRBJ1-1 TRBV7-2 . TGTGCCAGCAGCTCAGGGACAAGGAACACTGAAGCTTTCTTT CASSSGTRNTEAFF
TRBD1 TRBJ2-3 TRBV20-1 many TGCAGTGCTGCGACAGGGGCAGATACGCAGTATTTT CSAATGADTQYF
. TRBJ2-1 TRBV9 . TGTGCCAGCAGCGTAGTGGGGACCCATGCGGGCAATGAGCAGTTCTTC CASSVVGTHAGNEQFF
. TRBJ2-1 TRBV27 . TGTGCCAGCAGTTTCAGACCGTACGATTACCTTAATGAGCAGTTCTTC CASSFRPYDYLNEQFF
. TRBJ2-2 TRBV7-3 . TGTGCCAGCAGCTCCTCGCCGACCGGGGAGCTGTTTTTT CASSSSPTGELFF
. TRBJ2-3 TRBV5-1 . TGCGCCAGCAGCTCGGGAAGCACAGATACGCAGTATTTT CASSSGSTDTQYF
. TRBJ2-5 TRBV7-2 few TGTGCCAGCAGCTTAGGCGGACAGCAAGAGACCCAGTACTTC CASSLGGQQETQYF
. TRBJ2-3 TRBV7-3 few TGTGCCAGCAGCCTCGGGTTGACAGATACGCAGTATTTT CASSLGLTDTQYF
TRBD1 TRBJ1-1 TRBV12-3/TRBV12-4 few TGTGCCAGCAGGGCCAGGACAGGCAACACTGAAGCTTTCTTT CASRARTGNTEAFF
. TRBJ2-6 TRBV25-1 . TGTGCCAGCACGGGGGCGGCAGGGGCCAACGTCCTGACTTTC CASTGAAGANVLTF
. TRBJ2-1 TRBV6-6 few TGTGCCAGCAGTTACCGTTGGGCCAATGAGCAGTTCTTC CASSYRWANEQFF
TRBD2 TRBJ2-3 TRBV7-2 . TGTGCCAGCAGCTCCCCCGGGGGGGCAGCAGATACGCAGTATTTT CASSSPGGAADTQYF
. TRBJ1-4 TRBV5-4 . TGTGCCAGCAGCCTTCCCGGGGGAGTCCCTGAAAAACTGTTTTTT CASSLPGGVPEKLFF
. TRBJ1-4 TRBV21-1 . TGTGCCAGCAGCAAAGGGGCAGGGTTGACTAATGAAAAACTGTTTTTT CASSKGAGLTNEKLFF
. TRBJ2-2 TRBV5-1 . TGCGCCAGCAGCTTGCACGAGGGCGGGCTGTTTTTT CASSLHEGGLFF
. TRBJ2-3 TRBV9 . TGTGCCAGCAGCCCCCTCGGGGGTACAGATACGCAGTATTTT CASSPLGGTDTQYF
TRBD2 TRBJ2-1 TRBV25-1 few TGTGCCAGCAGGGGAGGGCCGGGTGAGCAGTTCTTC CASRGGPGEQFF
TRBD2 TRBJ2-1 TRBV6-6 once TGTGCCAGCAGACCCCTTAGCGGGAGCTCCTACAATGAGCAGTTCTTC CASRPLSGSSYNEQFF
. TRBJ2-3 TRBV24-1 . TGTGCCACCAGTGATTTTGTAGATACGCAGTATTTT CATSDFVDTQYF
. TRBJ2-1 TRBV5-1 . TGCGCCAGCAGCTTAGACATCGACAATGAGCAGTTCTTC CASSLDIDNEQFF
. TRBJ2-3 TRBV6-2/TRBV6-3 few TGTGCCAGCAGTTACCTCAGGAACACAGATACGCAGTATTTT CASSYLRNTDTQYF
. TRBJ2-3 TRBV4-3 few TGCGCCAGCAGCCAAGATACGATAACTACCACAGATACGCAGTATTTT CASSQDTITTTDTQYF
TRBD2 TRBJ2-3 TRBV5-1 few TGCGCCAGCAGCACGGGACTAGTTACCACAGATACGCAGTATTTT CASSTGLVTTDTQYF
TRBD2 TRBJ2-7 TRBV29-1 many TGCAGCGTCCCCGGGACTAGCGGGATAGAGCAGTACTTC CSVPGTSGIEQYF
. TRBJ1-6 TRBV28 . TGTGCCAGCAACCCAGCGGGGGGTCCCTTACCCCTCCACTTT CASNPAGGPLPLHF
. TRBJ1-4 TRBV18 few TGTGCCAGCTCACTTGGGACACGGAAAAATGAAAAACTGTTTTTT CASSLGTRKNEKLFF